This T cell receptor (beta chain) was retrieved from a study of cytomegalovirus exposure and HLA in healthy donors. This CDR3 has 13 amino acids. Trimming removed 4 bases from V and 2 bases from J; junction bases left unmatched: 3. The germline V gene has CDR1 SGHRS and CDR2 YFSETQ. With regard to this clone: Its antigen remains unidentified.

PCR employed 60 Vbeta and 13 Jbeta primers. Profiled with immunoSEQ multiplex PCR; TCRdb holds only in-frame clones, not every one. The repertoire has approximately 91,000 clones, more than 55% of them found once; the top ten carry around 2%. Study results and caveats: Reportedly, a later analysis found an Asian-associated ancestry cluster had fewer N-insertions than the approximately 700-donor mean.

The V and J genes are TRBV5-1 and TRBJ2-7, with 7 bases that match TRBD1. Sequencing was done on a sample of PBMCs. The TCR comes from a human donor in good health. CDR3 residues: CASSPTGAYEQYF. As DNA, the CDR3 is TGCGCCAGCAGCCCTACAGGGGCCTACGAGCAGTACTTC.